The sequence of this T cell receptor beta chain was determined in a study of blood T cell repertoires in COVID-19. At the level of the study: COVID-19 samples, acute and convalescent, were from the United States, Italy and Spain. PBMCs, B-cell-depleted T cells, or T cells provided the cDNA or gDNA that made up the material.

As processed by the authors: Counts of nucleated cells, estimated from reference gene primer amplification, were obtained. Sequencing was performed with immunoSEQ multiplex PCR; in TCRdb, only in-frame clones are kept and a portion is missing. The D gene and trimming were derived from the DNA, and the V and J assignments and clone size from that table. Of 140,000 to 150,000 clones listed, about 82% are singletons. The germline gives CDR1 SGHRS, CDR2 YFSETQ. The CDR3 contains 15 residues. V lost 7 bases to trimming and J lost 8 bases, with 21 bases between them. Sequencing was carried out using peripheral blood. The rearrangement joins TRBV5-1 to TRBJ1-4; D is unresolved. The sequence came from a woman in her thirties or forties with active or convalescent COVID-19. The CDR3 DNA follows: TGCGCCAGCTCAGGAGGCGGGGAGGGAAGCGAAAAACTGTTTTTT. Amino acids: CASSGGGEGSEKLFF.